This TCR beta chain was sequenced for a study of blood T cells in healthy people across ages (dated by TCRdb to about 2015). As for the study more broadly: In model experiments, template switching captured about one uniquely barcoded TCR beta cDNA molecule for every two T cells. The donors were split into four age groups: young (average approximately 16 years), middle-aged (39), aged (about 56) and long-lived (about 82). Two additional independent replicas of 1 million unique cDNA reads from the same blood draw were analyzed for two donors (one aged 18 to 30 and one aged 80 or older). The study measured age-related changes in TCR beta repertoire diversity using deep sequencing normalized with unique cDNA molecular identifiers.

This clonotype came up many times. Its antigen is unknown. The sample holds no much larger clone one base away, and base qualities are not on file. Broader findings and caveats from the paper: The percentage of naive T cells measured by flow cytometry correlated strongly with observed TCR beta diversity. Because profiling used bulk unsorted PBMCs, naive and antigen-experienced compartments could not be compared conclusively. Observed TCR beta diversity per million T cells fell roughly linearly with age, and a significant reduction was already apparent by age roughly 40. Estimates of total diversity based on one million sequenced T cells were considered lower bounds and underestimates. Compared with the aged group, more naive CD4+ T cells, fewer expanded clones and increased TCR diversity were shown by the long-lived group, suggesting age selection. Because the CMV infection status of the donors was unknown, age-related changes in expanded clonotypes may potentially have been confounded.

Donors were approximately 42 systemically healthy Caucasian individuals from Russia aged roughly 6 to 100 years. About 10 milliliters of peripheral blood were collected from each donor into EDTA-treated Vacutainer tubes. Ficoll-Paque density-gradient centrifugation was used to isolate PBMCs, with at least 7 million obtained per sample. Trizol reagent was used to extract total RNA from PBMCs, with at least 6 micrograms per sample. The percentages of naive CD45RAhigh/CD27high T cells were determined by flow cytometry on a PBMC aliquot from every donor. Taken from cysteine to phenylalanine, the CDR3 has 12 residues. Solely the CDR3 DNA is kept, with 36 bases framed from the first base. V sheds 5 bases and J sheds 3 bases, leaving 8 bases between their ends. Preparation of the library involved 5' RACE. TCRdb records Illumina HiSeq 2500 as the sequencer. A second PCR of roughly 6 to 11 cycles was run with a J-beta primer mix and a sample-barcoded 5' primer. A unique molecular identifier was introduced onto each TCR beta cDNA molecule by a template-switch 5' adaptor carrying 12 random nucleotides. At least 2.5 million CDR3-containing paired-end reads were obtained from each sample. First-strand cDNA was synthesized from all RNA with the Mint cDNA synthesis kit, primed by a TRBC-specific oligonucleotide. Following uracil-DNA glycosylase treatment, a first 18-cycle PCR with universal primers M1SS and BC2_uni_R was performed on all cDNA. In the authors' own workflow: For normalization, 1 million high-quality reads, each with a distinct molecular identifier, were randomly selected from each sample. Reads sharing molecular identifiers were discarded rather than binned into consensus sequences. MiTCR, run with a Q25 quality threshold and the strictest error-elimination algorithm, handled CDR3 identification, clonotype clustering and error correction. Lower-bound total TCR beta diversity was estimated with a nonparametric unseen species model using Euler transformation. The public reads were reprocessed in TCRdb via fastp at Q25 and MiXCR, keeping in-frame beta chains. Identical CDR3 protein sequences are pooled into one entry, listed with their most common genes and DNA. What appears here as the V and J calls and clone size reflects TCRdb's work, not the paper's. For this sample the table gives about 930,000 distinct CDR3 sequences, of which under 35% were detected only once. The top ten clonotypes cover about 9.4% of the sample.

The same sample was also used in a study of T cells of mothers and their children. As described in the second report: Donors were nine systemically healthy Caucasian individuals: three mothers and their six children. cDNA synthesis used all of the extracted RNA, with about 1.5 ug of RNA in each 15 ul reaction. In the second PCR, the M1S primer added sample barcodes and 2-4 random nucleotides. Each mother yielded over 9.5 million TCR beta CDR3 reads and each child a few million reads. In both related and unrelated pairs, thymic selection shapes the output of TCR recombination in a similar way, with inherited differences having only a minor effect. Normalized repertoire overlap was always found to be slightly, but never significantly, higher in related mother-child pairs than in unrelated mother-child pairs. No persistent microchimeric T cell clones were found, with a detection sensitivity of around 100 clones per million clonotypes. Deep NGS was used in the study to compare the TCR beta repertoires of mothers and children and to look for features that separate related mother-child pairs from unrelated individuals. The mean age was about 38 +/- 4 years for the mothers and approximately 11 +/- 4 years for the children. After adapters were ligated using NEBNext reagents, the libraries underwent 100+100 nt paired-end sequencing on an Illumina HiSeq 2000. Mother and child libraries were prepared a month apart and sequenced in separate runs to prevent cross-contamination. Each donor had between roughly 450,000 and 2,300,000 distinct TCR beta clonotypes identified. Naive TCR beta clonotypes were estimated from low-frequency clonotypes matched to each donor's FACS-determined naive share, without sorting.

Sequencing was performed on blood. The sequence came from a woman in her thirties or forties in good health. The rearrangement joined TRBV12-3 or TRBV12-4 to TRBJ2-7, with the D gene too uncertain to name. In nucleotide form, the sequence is TGTGCCAGCAGTCCATCCCGCTACGAGCAGTACTTC. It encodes CASSPSRYEQYF.